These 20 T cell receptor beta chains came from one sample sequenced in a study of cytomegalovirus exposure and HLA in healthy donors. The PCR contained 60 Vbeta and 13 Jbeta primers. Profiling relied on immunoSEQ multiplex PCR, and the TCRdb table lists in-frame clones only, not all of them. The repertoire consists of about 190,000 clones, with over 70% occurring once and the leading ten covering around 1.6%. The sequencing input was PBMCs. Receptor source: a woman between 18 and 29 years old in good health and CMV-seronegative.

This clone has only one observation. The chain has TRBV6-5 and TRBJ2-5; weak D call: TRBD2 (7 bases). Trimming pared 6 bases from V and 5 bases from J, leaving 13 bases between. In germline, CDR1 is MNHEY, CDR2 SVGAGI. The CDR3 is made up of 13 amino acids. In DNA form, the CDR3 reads TGTGCCAGCAGAGTCAGGGGAGGGGAGACCCAGTACTTC. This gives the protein CASRVRGGETQYF.

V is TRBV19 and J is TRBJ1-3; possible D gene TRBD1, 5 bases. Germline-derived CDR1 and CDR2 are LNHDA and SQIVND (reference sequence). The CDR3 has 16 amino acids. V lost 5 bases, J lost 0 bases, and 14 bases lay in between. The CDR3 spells CASSALGQASGNTIYF. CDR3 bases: TGTGCCAGTAGTGCCCTAGGACAAGCCTCTGGAAACACCATATATTTT.

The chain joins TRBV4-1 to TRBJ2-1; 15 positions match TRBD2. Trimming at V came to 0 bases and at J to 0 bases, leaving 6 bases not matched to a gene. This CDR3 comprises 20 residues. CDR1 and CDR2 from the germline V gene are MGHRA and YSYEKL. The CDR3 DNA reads TGCGCCAGCAGCCAAGAAATCGGACTAGCGGGGGGGAGCTCCTACAATGAGCAGTTCTTC. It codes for CASSQEIGLAGGSSYNEQFF.

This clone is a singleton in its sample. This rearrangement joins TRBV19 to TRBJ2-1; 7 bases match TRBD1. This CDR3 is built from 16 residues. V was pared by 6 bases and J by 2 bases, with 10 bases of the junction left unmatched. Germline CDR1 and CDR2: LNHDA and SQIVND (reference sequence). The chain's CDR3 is CASSPTGTDPYNEQFF. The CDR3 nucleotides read TGTGCCAGTAGCCCTACCGGGACAGACCCCTACAATGAGCAGTTCTTC. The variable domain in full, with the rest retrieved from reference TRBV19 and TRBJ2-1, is DGGITQSPKYLFRKEGQNVTLSCEQNLNHDAMYWYRQDPGQGLRLIYYSQIVNDFQKGDIAEGYSVSREKKESFPLTVTSAQKNPTAFYLCASSPTGTDPYNEQFFGPGTRLTVL.

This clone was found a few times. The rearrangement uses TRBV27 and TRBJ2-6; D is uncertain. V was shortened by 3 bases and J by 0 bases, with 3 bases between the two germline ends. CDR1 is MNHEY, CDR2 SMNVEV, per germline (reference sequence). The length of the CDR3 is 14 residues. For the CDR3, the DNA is TGTGCCAGCAGTTTCTTCTCTGGGGCCAACGTCCTGACTTTC. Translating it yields CASSFFSGANVLTF.

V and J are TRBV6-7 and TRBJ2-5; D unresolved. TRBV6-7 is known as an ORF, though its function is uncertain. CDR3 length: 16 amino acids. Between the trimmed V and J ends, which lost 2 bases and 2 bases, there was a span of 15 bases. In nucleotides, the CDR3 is TGTGCCAGCAGTTACCCAAGTCCACACATACAAGAGACCCAGTACTTC. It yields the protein CASSYPSPHIQETQYF.

CDR3 in DNA: TGCGCCAGCAGAGACCCGACAGGGACCGAGCAGTACTTC. The encoded protein is CASRDPTGTEQYF. V gene TRBV10-2 combines with J gene TRBJ2-7, with TRBD1 matching 7 bases. Germline CDR1 reads WSHSY; CDR2 reads SAAADI. This CDR3 is 13 amino acids long. J lost 6 bases, V lost 6 bases, and 8 bases had no gene match.

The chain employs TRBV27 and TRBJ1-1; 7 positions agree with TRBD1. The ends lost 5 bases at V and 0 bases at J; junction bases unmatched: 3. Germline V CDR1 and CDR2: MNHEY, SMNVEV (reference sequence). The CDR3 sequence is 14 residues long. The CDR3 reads CASSIGTVNTEAFF. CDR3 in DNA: TGTGCCAGCAGTATTGGGACAGTGAACACTGAAGCTTTCTTT.

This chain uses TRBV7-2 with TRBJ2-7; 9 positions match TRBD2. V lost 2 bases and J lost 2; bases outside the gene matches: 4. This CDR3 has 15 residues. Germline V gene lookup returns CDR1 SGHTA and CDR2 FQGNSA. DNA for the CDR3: TGTGCCAGCAGCTTAACGGCGGGGGGGACCTACGAGCAGTACTTC. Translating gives CASSLTAGGTYEQYF.

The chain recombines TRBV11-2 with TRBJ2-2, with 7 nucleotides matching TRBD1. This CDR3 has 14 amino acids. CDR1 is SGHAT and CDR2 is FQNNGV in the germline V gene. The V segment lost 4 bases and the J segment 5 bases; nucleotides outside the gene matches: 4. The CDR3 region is CASSYDRATGELFF. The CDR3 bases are TGTGCCAGCAGCTATGACAGGGCTACCGGGGAGCTGTTTTTT.

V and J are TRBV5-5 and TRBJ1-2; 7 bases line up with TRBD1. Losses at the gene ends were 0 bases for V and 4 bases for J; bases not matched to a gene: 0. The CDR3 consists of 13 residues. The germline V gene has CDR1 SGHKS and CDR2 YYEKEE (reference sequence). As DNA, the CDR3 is TGTGCCAGCAGCTTGGACAGGGGCTATGGCTACACCTTC. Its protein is CASSLDRGYGYTF. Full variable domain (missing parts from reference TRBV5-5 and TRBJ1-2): DAGVTQSPTHLIKTRGQQVTLRCSPISGHKSVSWYQQVLGQGPQFIFQYYEKEERGRGNFPDRFSARQFPNYSSELNVNALLLGDSALYLCASSLDRGYGYTFGSGTRLTVV.

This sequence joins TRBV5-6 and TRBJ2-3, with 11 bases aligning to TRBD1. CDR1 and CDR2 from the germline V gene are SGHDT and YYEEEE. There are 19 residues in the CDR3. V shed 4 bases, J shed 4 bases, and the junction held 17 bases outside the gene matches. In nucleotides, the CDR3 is TGTGCCAGCAGCCAGGGGACAGGGGGACGACGGGTGCCGTCAGATACGCAGTATTTT. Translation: CASSQGTGGRRVPSDTQYF.

The CDR3 here is CASSRTATNEKLFF. CDR3 bases: TGCGCCAGCAGTAGGACTGCAACTAATGAAAAACTGTTTTTT. This chain uses TRBV5-1 with TRBJ1-4; D not certain. The CDR3 has 14 amino acids. Germline CDR1 SGHRS, CDR2 YFSETQ. Between the trimmed V and J ends, which lost 5 bases and 0 bases, there was a span of 8 bases.

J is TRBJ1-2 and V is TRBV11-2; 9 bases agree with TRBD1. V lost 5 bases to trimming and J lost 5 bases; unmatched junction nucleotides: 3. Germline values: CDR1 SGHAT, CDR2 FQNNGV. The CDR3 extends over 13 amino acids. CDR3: CASSPDRGYGYTF. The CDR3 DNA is TGTGCCAGCAGCCCCGACAGGGGGTATGGCTACACCTTC.

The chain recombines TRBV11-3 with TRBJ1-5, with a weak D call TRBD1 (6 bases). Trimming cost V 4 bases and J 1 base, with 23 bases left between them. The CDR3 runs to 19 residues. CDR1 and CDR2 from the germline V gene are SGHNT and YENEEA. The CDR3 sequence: CASSSIDHRESRSNQPQHF. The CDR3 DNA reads TGTGCCAGCAGCTCAATTGACCACAGGGAAAGTAGAAGCAATCAGCCCCAGCATTTT.

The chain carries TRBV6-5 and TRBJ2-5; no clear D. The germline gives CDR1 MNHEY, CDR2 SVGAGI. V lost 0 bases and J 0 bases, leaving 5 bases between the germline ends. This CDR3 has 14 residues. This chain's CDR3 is CASSYSPNQETQYF. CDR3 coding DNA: TGTGCCAGCAGTTACTCTCCCAACCAAGAGACCCAGTACTTC.

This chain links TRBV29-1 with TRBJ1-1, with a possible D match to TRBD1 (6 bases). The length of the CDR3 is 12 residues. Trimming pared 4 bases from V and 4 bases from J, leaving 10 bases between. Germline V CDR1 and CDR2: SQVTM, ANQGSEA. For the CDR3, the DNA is TGCAGCGTTGTATACAGGGCCACTGAAGCTTTCTTT. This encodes CSVVYRATEAFF.

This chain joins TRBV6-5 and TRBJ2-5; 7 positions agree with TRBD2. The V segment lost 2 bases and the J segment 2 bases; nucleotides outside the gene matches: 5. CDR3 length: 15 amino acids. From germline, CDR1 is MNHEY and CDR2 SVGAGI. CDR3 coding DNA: TGTGCCAGCAGTTACACGGGGGGTGGGCAAGAGACCCAGTACTTC. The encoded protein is CASSYTGGGQETQYF.

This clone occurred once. This CDR3 reads CASSLYQSNQPQHF. The CDR3 DNA sequence: TGTGCCAGCAGTTTATACCAGAGCAATCAGCCCCAGCATTTT. This sequence joins TRBV28 and TRBJ1-5; D gene unclear. The germline V gene has CDR1 MDHEN and CDR2 SYDVKM. CDR3 length: 14 residues. V lost 1 base, J lost 1 base, and 5 bases lay in between.

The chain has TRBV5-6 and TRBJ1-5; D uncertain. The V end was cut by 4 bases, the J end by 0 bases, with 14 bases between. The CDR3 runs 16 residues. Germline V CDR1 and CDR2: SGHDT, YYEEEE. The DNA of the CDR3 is TGTGCCAGCAGCGTCATACTGAGAAATAGCAATCAGCCCCAGCATTTT. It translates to CASSVILRNSNQPQHF.